The 4 T cell receptor beta chains given below trace back to one sample, sequenced in a study of CD8 T cells in ankylosing spondylitis. TCRdb re-called the 5' RACE reads through MiXCR, storing one row per CDR3 protein. There are 250,000 to 350,000 distinct CDR3 sequences in the sample; about a fifth occur only once, and about 4% lies in the top ten. Sequenced input: blood, either unsorted or a sorted T cell fraction (not recorded which). These TCRs come from a female donor with ankylosing spondylitis or in good health (not recorded which).

In its sample, this clonotype was seen a few times. The chain has TRBV29-1 and TRBJ2-7; D assignment may be TRBD1 or TRBD2 (5 bases each). From germline, CDR1 is SQVTM and CDR2 ANQGSEA. The CDR3 is made up of 13 amino acids. V lost 3 bases and J 2 bases, leaving 11 bases between the germline ends. The CDR3 here is CSVDRDGTYEQYF. The DNA for the CDR3 is TGCAGCGTTGATAGGGACGGAACCTACGAGCAGTACTTC.

This clonotype was observed a handful of times. The chain links TRBV20-1 to TRBJ2-3; the match to TRBD2 covers 9 bases. J lost 3 bases, V lost 5 bases, and 6 bases had no gene match. From germline, CDR1 is DFQATT and CDR2 SNEGSKA (reference sequence). CDR3 length equals 14 residues. The CDR3 spells CSASLAGETDTQYF. In nucleotides, the CDR3 is TGCAGTGCTTCATTAGCGGGAGAGACAGATACGCAGTATTTT.

The gene calls are TRBV27 and TRBJ2-3, with a tentative D call TRBD1 (6 bases). The germline CDR1 and CDR2 sequences are MNHEY and SMNVEV (reference sequence). Trimming took 6 bases from V and 9 from J, leaving 16 bases between them. The CDR3 length is 13 residues. The CDR3 DNA reads as TGTGCCAGCAGGCAACACCCAGGGGAAACGCAGTATTTT. Translated: CASRQHPGETQYF.

This clonotype appeared a few times. The CDR3 spells CASSLGLGYQETQYF. The CDR3 DNA sequence: TGTGCCAGCAGCTTAGGTCTGGGATACCAAGAGACCCAGTACTTC. The chain couples TRBV11-2 to TRBJ2-5; no firm D call. The germline gives CDR1 SGHAT, CDR2 FQNNGV. The CDR3 has 15 residues. Trimming pared 1 base from V and 0 bases from J, leaving 9 bases between.